This T cell receptor beta chain came from a study of blood T cell repertoires in COVID-19 (dated by TCRdb to the early 2020s). With respect to the entire study: The collaborator samples originated in the United States, Italy and Spain and spanned the acute and convalescent phases of COVID-19. The repertoires were released in a freely available public database meant as a resource for research on the immune response to SARS-CoV-2. The samples were drawn from two sources: the first 160 participants of the ongoing ImmuneRACE study, and over 950 subjects contributed by 6 global collaborators. The prospective study material was composed of cDNA or gDNA derived from T cells, B-cell-depleted T cells, or PBMCs. Where HLA class I and class II types were available, the types were taken from metadata supplied by the sample provider, not from assay-based typing. Sample metadata almost always included a de-identified subject ID, COVID-19 status, age in years and sex. Deeply sampled blood TCRbeta repertoires from subjects exposed to, actively infected with, or recovered from COVID-19 were included in the dataset.

TCRbeta CDR3 regions were amplified from genomic DNA by means of the immunoSEQ Assay, a bias-controlled multiplex PCR. The paper's processing steps were these. The number of nucleated cells in each sample was estimated from the amplification of reference gene primers within the assay. To quantify the absolute abundance of each unique TCRbeta CDR3 rearrangement, sequence reads were collapsed and filtered. Productive Simpson clonality was computed per sample as the square root of Simpson's diversity index over productive rearrangements. Held by TCRdb, this immuneACCESS table contains in-frame sequences only and omits some clones. Under half of the omission traces to an unresolved V gene where checked; the cause of the rest is unknown. For V, J and clone size, that table is used; D and trimming come from the DNA. This sample gives more than 30,000 clones in total; about 87% of them show up just once. Around 24% of the sample is in the top ten clones.

The investigation overall reported the following: How much clinical and demographic metadata was included differed by source and by participant, and the metadata was provided uncurated.

The CDR1 and CDR2 encoded by the germline V gene (reference sequence) are LNHDA and SQIVND. Including cysteine and phenylalanine, the CDR3 has 15 amino acids. Only the CDR3 region is kept as DNA, spanning 45 bases read in frame from base 1. Relative to germline, V is missing 6 bases and J is missing 6 bases, with 7 bases of the junction outside any gene match. Turning to this clone: Its binding antigen is unknown. Qualities for individual bases were not recorded, and no much larger clone is one base off.

Each collaborating institution followed its own protocols to collect whole blood in K2EDTA tubes. For TCRbeta analysis, collaborators shipped samples in one of three forms: frozen whole blood, isolated PBMCs, or DNA extracted from either of those sample types. Sequenced input: peripheral blood. The chain is encoded by TRBV19 joined to TRBJ2-3; TRBD2 lines up with 12 middle nucleotides. The TCR originated in a man aged 45-65 years with active or convalescent COVID-19. The CDR3 in this case is CASRAPLAGGDTQYF. The nucleotide sequence reads TGTGCCAGTAGGGCCCCCCTAGCGGGGGGGGATACGCAGTATTTT.